This passage covers 24 T cell receptor beta chains from one sample sequenced in a study of metastatic and nonmetastatic thyroid tumors. TCRdb re-analyzed the PCR reads through MiXCR. The sample gives tens of thousands of clones, around a sixth of which show up once; around 6.6% is in the top ten. Among the patients, none had received any treatment before thyroid surgery. Sample: blood. These receptors were obtained from a female donor with papillary thyroid cancer or a benign thyroid nodule (not recorded which). Some clones in this sample may be carry-over from other donors' samples.

This clone was recorded at least ten times. V and J are TRBV4-2 and TRBJ1-5; perhaps TRBD1 as D (5 bases). The germline gives CDR1 LGHNA, CDR2 YNFKEQ. The germline V and J ends were trimmed by 1 base and 3 bases, with 7 bases remaining between them. There are 14 residues in the CDR3. CDR3 sequence reads: CASSQGQYNQPQHF. The CDR3 nucleotides are TGTGCCAGCAGCCAAGGACAGTACAATCAGCCCCAGCATTTT.

In this sample, this clone turned up many times. The gene calls are TRBV19 and TRBJ2-1, with D perhaps matching TRBD2 (6 bases). From germline, CDR1 is LNHDA and CDR2 SQIVND (reference sequence). Trimming took 6 bases from V and 0 from J, leaving 6 bases between them. CDR3 length equals 13 residues. The CDR3 region has the DNA TGTGCCAGTAGCGGGAGCTCCTACAATGAGCAGTTCTTC. It encodes CASSGSSYNEQFF.

In its sample, this clone was seen many times. The CDR3 DNA follows: TGCGCCAGCAGCCAAGGGACAGGGTCTCACTATGGCTACACCTTC. Translated: CASSQGTGSHYGYTF. The chain couples TRBV5-1 to TRBJ1-2; 9 nucleotides agree with TRBD1. The CDR3 loop spans 15 amino acids. V dropped 4 bases and J dropped 3; count of bases not matched to a gene: 7. From germline, CDR1 is SGHRS and CDR2 YFSETQ.

The table lists this clone with many counts. The chain combines TRBV3-1 with TRBJ2-7, with TRBD1 as a possible D gene (5 bases). This CDR3 contains 13 residues. V lost 6 bases and J 1 base, leaving 10 bases between the germline ends. Germline lookup yields CDR1 LGHDT and CDR2 YNNKEL (reference sequence). The DNA for the CDR3 is TGTGCCAGCAGGACGACAGCTTCCTACGAGCAGTACTTC. It codes for CASRTTASYEQYF.

This clone has ten or more counts. The rearrangement joins TRBV20-1 to TRBJ2-3; D is unclear. This CDR3 is built from 14 residues. Trimming took off 6 bases at V and 0 bases at J, with 13 bases between the two ends. The germline V gene has CDR1 DFQATT and CDR2 SNEGSKA (reference sequence). CDR3 DNA sequence: TGCAGTGCGCGGATTGCGACCAGCACAGATACGCAGTATTTT. Translating it yields CSARIATSTDTQYF.

This clone was observed many times. The chain employs TRBV4-2 and TRBJ1-5; a weak D match, TRBD1 (5 bases). V lost 5 bases, J lost 2 bases, and 13 bases lay in between. CDR1 and CDR2 from the germline V gene are LGHNA and YNFKEQ. This CDR3 comprises 15 residues. The CDR3 region is CASSSATGGNQPQHF. The CDR3 DNA follows: TGTGCCAGCAGCTCAGCTACGGGGGGCAATCAGCCCCAGCATTTT.

This clone was found many times. The V and J genes are TRBV14 and TRBJ1-2; TRBD1 is a possible D gene (5 bases). Germline CDR1 SGHDN, CDR2 FVKESK. The CDR3 runs to 14 residues. V was shortened by 1 base and J by 7 bases, with 13 bases between the two germline ends. The CDR3 coding sequence is TGTGCCAGCAGCCAAGTAGGGCAGGGTGTTGGCTACACCTTC. Translated: CASSQVGQGVGYTF.

This clone was detected many times. The chain couples TRBV2 to TRBJ1-4; the D gene is possibly TRBD1 (5 bases). This CDR3 is built from 13 residues. V was trimmed by 8 bases and J by 4 bases, leaving 11 bases between them. Germline V gives CDR1 SNHLY, CDR2 FYNNEI. Written as DNA, the CDR3 is TGTGCCAGCCTTCGACAGTATAATGAAAAACTGTTTTTT. Translation: CASLRQYNEKLFF.

This clone was recorded many times. The V gene is TRBV29-1, the J gene TRBJ2-7; maybe TRBD1 (5 bases). Trimming shortened V by 1 base and J by 3 bases, and 10 bases separated the two germline ends. This CDR3 region has 13 residues. Germline CDR1 is SQVTM and CDR2 is ANQGSEA. The CDR3 DNA follows: TGCAGCGTTGAAGGGTCAGGGCGCTACGAGCAGTACTTC. Amino acid sequence: CSVEGSGRYEQYF.

This clone was seen ten or more times. The V call is TRBV25-1, the J call TRBJ1-1; a possible D gene is TRBD1 (6 bases). The CDR3 sequence is 14 residues long. Germline CDR1 and CDR2: MGHDK and SYGVNS. Trimming shortened V by 8 bases and J by 2 bases, and 15 bases separated the two germline ends. This chain's CDR3 is CASVGGRGNTEAFF. CDR3 nucleotides: TGTGCCAGCGTGGGGGGCAGGGGAAACACTGAAGCTTTCTTT.

The V call is TRBV7-3, the J call TRBJ1-2; 9 bases match TRBD1. This CDR3 is 15 amino acids long. The germline CDR1 and CDR2 sequences are SGHTA and FQGTGA. The trim removed 0 bases at V and 6 bases at J, leaving 5 bases unmatched. CDR3 residues: CASSLTPTGGDGYTF. The DNA of the CDR3 is TGTGCCAGCAGCTTAACACCGACAGGGGGGGATGGCTACACCTTC.

Ten or more counts support this clone. A junction boundary mismatches the germline segment, possibly from a read error. The chain joins TRBV18 to TRBJ2-7, with D uncertain. CDR1 and CDR2 (germline): KGHSH, LQKENI. The CDR3 sequence is 14 residues long. The CDR3 DNA reads as TGTGCCAGCCCACCATCGACGCAGATCTACGAGCAGTACTTC. Its translation: CASPPSTQIYEQYF.

The chain joins TRBV30 to TRBJ1-2, with a weak D call TRBD1 (5 bases). This CDR3 is 12 amino acids long. Germline CDR1 GTSNPN, CDR2 SVGIG (reference sequence). The ends were cut back, 4 bases at V and 4 bases at J, with 10 bases in the middle. This chain's CDR3 is CAWKRDRYGYTF. In nucleotides, the CDR3 is TGTGCCTGGAAGAGGGACCGCTATGGCTACACCTTC.

This clone was seen many times. The chain recombines TRBV4-1 with TRBJ2-5; D may be TRBD2 (5 bases). Germline assignment: CDR1 MGHRA and CDR2 YSYEKL. This CDR3 has 13 residues. The V gene lost 4 bases and the J gene lost 5 bases, with 11 bases spanning the gap. In DNA form, the CDR3 reads TGCGCCAGCAGCCTCACACTAGGGGAGACCCAGTACTTC. Translation gives CASSLTLGETQYF.

Points on this clone: A read error is possible here, since a much larger clone lies one base away. J is TRBJ1-5 and V is TRBV30; possible D gene TRBD1, 5 bases. The CDR3 loop spans 17 amino acids. V lost 0 bases, J lost 4 bases, and 19 bases lay in between. Per the germline V gene, CDR1 is GTSNPN and CDR2 is SVGIG (reference sequence). The CDR3 region has the DNA TGTGCCTGGAGTGTGGCCAGGGCAACTTGGGATAATCAGCCCCAGCATTTT. It encodes CAWSVARATWDNQPQHF. Using reference TRBV30 and TRBJ1-5 for the parts outside the CDR3, the full variable domain is SQTIHQWPATLVQPVGSPLSLECTVEGTSNPNLYWYRQAAGRGLQLLFYSVGIGQISSEVPQNLSASRPQDRQFILSSKKLLLSDSGFYLCAWSVARATWDNQPQHFGDGTRLSIL.

A remark on this clone: A much larger clone lies a single base off, so this may be a read error. This rearrangement joins TRBV4-1 to TRBJ2-1; perhaps D is TRBD1 or TRBD2 (5 bases each). Between the trimmed V and J ends, which lost 5 bases and 1 base, there was a span of 12 bases. Germline CDR1 and CDR2: MGHRA and YSYEKL. The CDR3 is 15 amino acids. DNA of the CDR3: TGCGCCAGCAGCTACCCCGGGGCTTCCTACAATGAGCAGTTCTTC. Its protein product is CASSYPGASYNEQFF.

This chain links TRBV5-6 with TRBJ2-1; D is uncertain. The CDR3 sequence is 16 residues long. Looked up from germline, CDR1 is SGHDT and CDR2 is YYEEEE. V was shortened by 0 bases and J by 5 bases, with 15 bases between the two germline ends. The CDR3, as DNA: TGTGCCAGCAGCTTGGCGGCCGGGTGGCCCCACAATGAGCAGTTCTTC. Its translation is CASSLAAGWPHNEQFF.

This clone came up many times. V is TRBV27 and J is TRBJ2-5; D is possibly TRBD1 or TRBD2 (5 bases each). Trimming cost V 0 bases and J 7 bases, with 18 bases left between them. Germline V gene lookup returns CDR1 MNHEY and CDR2 SMNVEV (reference sequence). This CDR3 is built from 16 residues. CDR3: CASSLSGTAGRGTQYF. DNA for the CDR3: TGTGCCAGCAGTTTATCCGGGACGGCGGGTCGGGGGACCCAGTACTTC.

The chain combines TRBV7-6 with TRBJ2-1; TRBD2 agrees at 10 bases. V gave up 5 bases and J gave up 8 bases; unmatched junction bases: 9. The V gene's germline CDR1 is SGHVS and CDR2 FNYEAQ. There are 15 residues in the CDR3. For the CDR3, the DNA is TGTGCCAGCAGCCCACAAGCGGGAGGGGGTGATGAGCAGTTCTTC. It encodes CASSPQAGGGDEQFF.

The rearrangement joins TRBV7-8 to TRBJ2-3; D not certain. The J call is in doubt because the DNA end fits TRBJ1-5 better. Per the germline V gene, CDR1 is SGHVS and CDR2 is FQNEAQ. This CDR3 contains 13 residues. This chain's CDR3 is CASIPHGTDTQHF. CDR3 bases: TGTGCCAGCATCCCCCACGGCACAGATACGCAGCATTTT.

This clone showed up many times. V is TRBV12-3 or TRBV12-4 and J is TRBJ1-2; 11 bases are shared with TRBD1. The CDR3 has 16 residues. Unmatched junction bases numbered 15, after V lost 7 bases and J lost 8 bases. CDR3 loop: CASNPSLGTGGRGYTF. The CDR3 DNA reads as TGTGCCAGCAATCCTAGCCTTGGGACAGGGGGACGAGGCTACACCTTC.

This sequence joins TRBV5-4 and TRBJ2-2; maybe TRBD1 (5 bases). Germline V gene lookup returns CDR1 SGHNT and CDR2 YYREEE (reference sequence). V shed 2 bases and J shed 0 bases, with 8 bases lying between them. The CDR3 spans 15 residues. CDR3 residues: CASSLGASNTGELFF. CDR3 coding DNA: TGTGCCAGCAGCTTAGGGGCCTCGAACACCGGGGAGCTGTTTTTT.

This clone appeared many times. The V gene is TRBV2, the J gene TRBJ1-4, with D possibly matching TRBD1 (5 bases). This CDR3 region has 13 residues. Germline CDR1 and CDR2: SNHLY and FYNNEI. Trimming cost V 7 bases and J 8 bases, with 14 bases left between them. CDR3 loop: CASIGTDLEKLFF. The CDR3 nucleotides are TGTGCCAGCATCGGGACCGATCTAGAAAAACTGTTTTTT.

Many counts were recorded for this clone. V usage is TRBV5-6 and J usage is TRBJ1-2; maybe TRBD1 (6 bases). This CDR3 region has 16 residues. Trimming removed 4 bases at V and 5 bases at J, with 21 bases between. CDR1 and CDR2 (germline): SGHDT, YYEEEE. CDR3 sequence (DNA): TGTGCCAGCAGCCCCACGTCCAGATCACAGGGATATGGCTACACCTTC. This encodes CASSPTSRSQGYGYTF.